The 25 T cell receptor beta chains in this list originate from one sample, sequenced in a study of blood T cell repertoires in COVID-19 (dated by TCRdb to the early 2020s). Libraries were made using the immunoSEQ multiplex PCR assay. In TCRdb, the immuneACCESS table is reduced to in-frame sequences with V and J assigned. These tables do not hold every clone; where another copy was compared, an unresolved V gene accounts for under half, and the others remain unexplained. This sample comprises approximately 100,000 clones, 75% to 90% of them detected only once. Around 32% of the sample comes from the top ten. The sequenced sample consisted of peripheral blood. The source of these receptors is a woman older than 75 with acute or convalescent COVID-19.

The chain carries TRBV10-3 and TRBJ1-2; D is unresolved. The CDR3 covers 16 residues. V was pared by 0 bases and J by 3 bases, with 14 bases between. Germline CDR1 is ENHRY and CDR2 is SYGVKD. For the CDR3, the DNA is TGTGCCATCAGTGAGTCTCTACAGACAAAAGACTATGGCTACACCTTC. The encoded protein is CAISESLQTKDYGYTF.

V is TRBV5-1 and J is TRBJ2-1; 8 positions agree with TRBD2. The germline V gene encodes CDR1 SGHRS and CDR2 YFSETQ. The CDR3 sequence is 15 residues long. V shed 5 bases, J shed 4 bases, and the junction held 8 bases outside the gene matches. CDR3 nucleotides: TGCGCCAGCAGGAGAGAAGCGGGGGCATACAATGAGCAGTTCTTC. Protein product: CASRREAGAYNEQFF.

This clone was seen only once. The chain has TRBV5-6 and TRBJ2-3, with 7 positions matching TRBD1. V dropped 2 bases and J dropped 5; count of bases not matched to a gene: 8. The germline CDR1 and CDR2 sequences are SGHDT and YYEEEE. There are 15 residues in the CDR3. The CDR3 bases are TGTGCCAGCAGCTTAGGGGGCTTCAAGAGAGATACGCAGTATTTT. It translates to CASSLGGFKRDTQYF.

The rearrangement joins TRBV18 to TRBJ2-5; maybe TRBD1 (5 bases). The CDR3 consists of 14 residues. V was shortened by 2 bases and J by 0 bases, with 7 bases between the two germline ends. CDR1 and CDR2 from the germline V gene are KGHSH and LQKENI. For the CDR3, the DNA is TGTGCCAGCTCACCAACAGGAAACCAAGAGACCCAGTACTTC. It is translated as CASSPTGNQETQYF.

The chain uses TRBV7-2 and TRBJ1-6, with 8 bases matching TRBD1. Looked up from germline, CDR1 is SGHTA and CDR2 is FQGNSA. The CDR3 loop spans 14 amino acids. V lost 5 bases to trimming and J lost 9 bases; unmatched junction nucleotides: 6. CDR3 sequence reads: CASSERQGTSPLHF. CDR3 DNA sequence: TGTGCCAGCAGCGAACGACAGGGGACTTCACCCCTCCACTTT.

The chain recombines TRBV25-1 with TRBJ1-3; 12 nucleotides match TRBD1. Trimming cost V 6 bases and J 6 bases; bases outside gene matches: 0. This CDR3 is built from 13 residues. Germline V lookup: CDR1 MGHDK, CDR2 SYGVNS. CDR3: CASRGQGANTIYF. Here the CDR3 DNA reads TGTGCCAGCAGGGGACAGGGGGCAAACACCATATATTTT.

V is TRBV5-1 and J is TRBJ2-4; 9 bases match TRBD1. The germline V gene has CDR1 SGHRS and CDR2 YFSETQ. This CDR3 is built from 12 residues. V shed 4 bases and J 10 bases; nucleotides not matched to a gene: 3. This chain's CDR3 is CASSKGQGIQYF. The DNA for the CDR3 is TGCGCCAGCAGCAAGGGACAGGGAATTCAGTACTTC.

CDR3 amino acids: CASSYPGLAGVTYNEQFF. CDR3 sequence (DNA): TGTGCCAGCAGTTATCCGGGACTAGCGGGGGTGACCTACAATGAGCAGTTCTTC. The chain recombines TRBV6-2 or TRBV6-3 with TRBJ2-1, with 14 bases that match TRBD2. The V gene end was trimmed by 3 bases and the J gene end by 2 bases; junction bases not matched to a gene: 6. The CDR3 has 18 amino acids. Germline CDR1 MNHEY, CDR2 SVGEGT.

The rearrangement links TRBV28 to TRBJ1-1, with 9 bases aligning to TRBD1. The CDR3 consists of 14 residues. V was clipped by 6 bases and J by 3 bases; unmatched bases: 5. CDR1 MDHEN and CDR2 SYDVKM come from the germline V gene. CDR3 DNA: TGTGCCAGCAGGGGGGGACAGGGAGACACTGAAGCTTTCTTT. Its protein is CASRGGQGDTEAFF. Filled out from reference TRBV28 and TRBJ1-1, the complete variable domain reads DVKVTQSSRYLVKRTGEKVFLECVQDMDHENMFWYRQDPGLGLRLIYFSYDVKMKEKGDIPEGYSVSREKKERFSLILESASTNQTSMYLCASRGGQGDTEAFFGQGTRLTVV.

This chain links TRBV11-2 with TRBJ1-6, with D possibly TRBD1 on 5 matching bases. Germline values: CDR1 SGHAT, CDR2 FQNNGV. CDR3 length equals 14 residues. V lost 4 bases and J 9 bases, leaving 13 bases between the germline ends. CDR3 nucleotide sequence: TGTGCCAGCAGCTCGCAACGGGGGACTTCACCCCTCCACTTT. This sequence encodes CASSSQRGTSPLHF.

The CDR3 DNA sequence: TGTGCCAGCAGCTTAACGTCGGGACTAACCTCTGGGGCCAACGTCCTGACTTTC. It codes for CASSLTSGLTSGANVLTF. This chain joins TRBV7-2 and TRBJ2-6, with 7 positions matching TRBD2. This CDR3 is 18 amino acids long. After removal of 2 bases from V and 0 bases from J, the junction contained 7 bases not matched to a gene. Germline assignment: CDR1 SGHTA and CDR2 FQGNSA. Complete variable domain (other parts from reference TRBV7-2 and TRBJ2-6): GAGVSQSPSNKVTEKGKDVELRCDPISGHTALYWYRQSLGQGLEFLIYFQGNSAPDKSGLPSDRFSAERTGGSVSTLTIQRTQQEDSAVYLCASSLTSGLTSGANVLTFGAGSRLTVL.

The CDR3 region is CASSARQGDQPQHF. The CDR3 region has the DNA TGTGCCAGCAGCGCGAGACAGGGAGATCAGCCCCAGCATTTT. V and J are TRBV7-8 and TRBJ1-5; the match to TRBD1 covers 7 bases. CDR3 length: 14 amino acids. After removal of 5 bases from V and 5 bases from J, the junction contained 6 bases not matched to a gene. Germline CDR1 and CDR2: SGHVS and FQNEAQ.

The chain couples TRBV29-1 to TRBJ1-1; 8 nucleotides match TRBD1. With 4 bases clipped from V and 1 base from J, the junction kept 8 bases outside the gene matches. The CDR3 covers 15 residues. CDR1 is SQVTM and CDR2 is ANQGSEA in the germline V gene. The CDR3: CSVALRQGWNTEAFF. The CDR3 nucleotides read TGCAGCGTTGCCCTGCGACAGGGGTGGAACACTGAAGCTTTCTTT.

The rearrangement links TRBV2 to TRBJ2-5, with 11 bases aligning to TRBD2. Trimming at V came to 7 bases and at J to 1 base, leaving 5 bases not matched to a gene. Germline V gene lookup returns CDR1 SNHLY and CDR2 FYNNEI. CDR3 size: 15 residues. The CDR3 DNA reads TGTGCCAGCAATCGACTAGCGGGAATCCAAGAGACCCAGTACTTC. Translated: CASNRLAGIQETQYF.

The V call is TRBV7-8, the J call TRBJ2-1, with 7 bases matching TRBD1. This CDR3 is built from 14 residues. J lost 2 bases, V lost 6 bases, and 4 bases had no gene match. Looked up from germline, CDR1 is SGHVS and CDR2 is FQNEAQ. CDR3 sequence reads: CASSPQGAYNEQFF. CDR3 nucleotide sequence: TGTGCCAGCAGTCCCCAGGGGGCCTACAATGAGCAGTTCTTC.

The chain is built from TRBV2 and TRBJ2-3, with 12 nucleotides matching TRBD1. The junction had 12 bases not matched to a gene; V was cut back by 5 bases and J by 6 bases. This CDR3 has 17 amino acids. Per germline, CDR1 SNHLY and CDR2 FYNNEI. The CDR3 DNA follows: TGTGCCAGCAGTTACTCCGGGACAGGGGGCGCAGGTGATACGCAGTATTTT. Translation: CASSYSGTGGAGDTQYF.

The CDR3 is CASSPGNYGYTF. The CDR3 DNA reads as TGCGCCAGCAGCCCGGGTAACTATGGCTACACCTTC. The chain recombines TRBV5-1 with TRBJ1-2, with D uncertain. The V gene lost 4 bases and the J gene lost 1 base, with 5 bases spanning the gap. Germline CDR1 and CDR2: SGHRS and YFSETQ. The CDR3 loop spans 12 amino acids.

The V and J genes are TRBV5-1 and TRBJ1-6; D is possibly TRBD1 (6 bases). Trimming pared 0 bases from V and 5 bases from J, leaving 6 bases between. The CDR3 contains 14 residues. CDR1 is SGHRS, CDR2 YFSETQ, per germline. CDR3 amino acids: CASSLGTDNSPLHF. CDR3 sequence (DNA): TGCGCCAGCAGCTTGGGGACAGATAATTCACCCCTCCACTTT.

The chain uses TRBV2 and TRBJ2-7, with TRBD1 matching 9 bases. This CDR3 has 14 residues. The junction had 4 bases not matched to a gene; V was cut back by 4 bases and J by 3 bases. Germline CDR1 reads SNHLY; CDR2 reads FYNNEI. This CDR3 is CASSVDRGSYEQYF. The CDR3, as DNA: TGTGCCAGCAGTGTCGACAGGGGGAGCTACGAGCAGTACTTC.

This chain joins TRBV6-5 and TRBJ2-5; TRBD2 agrees at 8 bases. The CDR3 has 14 residues. Germline loops: CDR1 MNHEY, CDR2 SVGAGI. V was clipped by 6 bases and J by 7 bases; unmatched bases: 10. In DNA, the CDR3 is TGTGCCAGCAGACCCGGGACTAGGGGGGGGACCCAGTACTTC. Protein: CASRPGTRGGTQYF.

The chain uses TRBV15 and TRBJ2-7; the D gene is possibly TRBD2 (7 bases). The V end lost 2 bases, the J end lost 3 bases, and 17 bases lay between the germline ends. The germline gives CDR1 LNHNV, CDR2 YYDKDF (reference sequence). The length of the CDR3 is 16 residues. The CDR3 nucleotides are TGTGCCACCAGCAGACGGCGGGGGCGCGTAGGCTACGAGCAGTACTTC. Protein sequence: CATSRRRGRVGYEQYF.

The chain recombines TRBV14 with TRBJ1-2, with a weak D call TRBD1 (5 bases). V was cut by 5 bases and J by 6 bases, with 25 bases left in between. CDR3 size: 17 residues. Germline values: CDR1 SGHDN, CDR2 FVKESK. The CDR3 coding sequence is TGTGCCAGCAGCGTATTTAAAAATCAGGGAATTTACGATGGCTACACCTTC. Translation: CASSVFKNQGIYDGYTF.

This chain links TRBV5-1 with TRBJ2-3; tentative D call: TRBD2 (7 bases). CDR3 length equals 16 residues. The V end lost 0 bases, the J end lost 6 bases, and 17 bases lay between the germline ends. The V gene's germline CDR1 is SGHRS and CDR2 YFSETQ. CDR3 in amino acids: CASSLALSGGADTQYF. CDR3 in DNA: TGCGCCAGCAGCTTGGCCCTTTCGGGGGGCGCGGATACGCAGTATTTT.

The V call is TRBV5-1, the J call TRBJ1-6, with 7 bases matching TRBD1. Trimming took 0 bases from V and 6 from J; bases not matched to a gene: 6. Germline CDR1 SGHRS, CDR2 YFSETQ. This CDR3 comprises 16 residues. The CDR3 reads CASSLGGGRGNSPLHF. The CDR3 DNA sequence: TGCGCCAGCAGCTTGGGAGGGGGCCGTGGTAATTCACCCCTCCACTTT.

The chain uses TRBV7-9 and TRBJ1-2; D not certain. Germline CDR1 reads SEHNR; CDR2 reads FQNEAQ (reference sequence). The CDR3 has 16 amino acids. Between the trimmed V and J ends, which lost 0 bases and 3 bases, there was a span of 14 bases. This CDR3 is CASSLARHPYDYGYTF. The CDR3 DNA follows: TGTGCCAGCAGCTTAGCGCGACACCCATATGACTATGGCTACACCTTC.